The 30 T cell receptor beta chains reported below all come from one sample, sequenced in a study of blood T cell repertoires in COVID-19 (dated by TCRdb to 2018 to 2020). Libraries were built with the immunoSEQ multiplex PCR assay. TCRdb's version of the immuneACCESS table is confined to in-frame rearrangements and falls short of the full clone set. An unresolved V gene accounts for under half of the shortfall where checked; the remainder is of unknown origin. The sample contains fewer than 300,000 clones, 80% to 95% of them found a single time. The biggest ten clones account for roughly 1.1% of the sample. The source material was PBMCs or T cells enriched from blood (not recorded which). The source of these receptors is a woman aged 25 to 39 who had recovered from COVID-19.

This chain uses TRBV20-1 with TRBJ2-4; D remains unclear. Per the germline V gene, CDR1 is DFQATT and CDR2 is SNEGSKA (reference sequence). The CDR3 length is 11 residues. Trimming took off 6 bases at V and 6 bases at J, with 9 bases between the two ends. CDR3 amino acids: CSATPANIQYF. For the CDR3, the DNA is TGCAGTGCGACACCCGCAAACATTCAGTACTTC.

CDR3 amino acids: CASTTGRGLQNYEQYF. CDR3 coding DNA: TGTGCCAGCACCACCGGGAGGGGGCTACAAAACTACGAGCAGTACTTC. The V and J genes are TRBV28 and TRBJ2-7; D possibly corresponds to TRBD2 (8 bases). Trimming removed 7 bases at V and 3 bases at J, with 22 bases between. The CDR3 runs to 16 residues. The germline gives CDR1 MDHEN, CDR2 SYDVKM. Variable domain in full (rest from reference TRBV28 and TRBJ2-7): DVKVTQSSRYLVKRTGEKVFLECVQDMDHENMFWYRQDPGLGLRLIYFSYDVKMKEKGDIPEGYSVSREKKERFSLILESASTNQTSMYLCASTTGRGLQNYEQYFGPGTRLTVT.

CDR3 nucleotides: TGTGCCAGCAGTTACAGGACTAGCGGGTCCAATGAGCAGTTCTTC. The encoded protein is CASSYRTSGSNEQFF. This chain connects TRBV6-5 to TRBJ2-1, with 11 bases that match TRBD2. The CDR3 is 15 amino acids. CDR1 and CDR2 from the germline V gene are MNHEY and SVGAGI. Trimming removed 2 bases from V and 6 bases from J; junction bases left unmatched: 3.

The chain employs TRBV28 and TRBJ1-4; 7 nucleotides agree with TRBD1. The CDR3 extends over 13 amino acids. The germline V gene encodes CDR1 MDHEN and CDR2 SYDVKM. Unmatched junction bases numbered 0, after V lost 3 bases and J lost 5 bases. The CDR3 is CASSLGQNEKLFF. CDR3 bases: TGTGCCAGCAGTTTGGGACAGAATGAAAAACTGTTTTTT.

V usage is TRBV7-2 and J usage is TRBJ2-5, with 10 nucleotides matching TRBD1. The trim removed 6 bases at V and 1 base at J, leaving 5 bases unmatched. This CDR3 contains 15 residues. Germline loops: CDR1 SGHTA, CDR2 FQGNSA. The CDR3 here is CASSRDRGFQETQYF. The CDR3 DNA follows: TGTGCCAGCAGTCGGGACAGGGGCTTCCAAGAGACCCAGTACTTC.

This chain links TRBV7-9 with TRBJ1-5; a weak D match, TRBD1 (5 bases). This CDR3 is built from 13 residues. Looked up from germline, CDR1 is SEHNR and CDR2 is FQNEAQ (reference sequence). V lost 3 bases, J lost 3 bases, and 6 bases lay in between. The CDR3, as DNA: TGTGCCAGCAGCTTGGGGCTCAATCAGCCCCAGCATTTT. Protein sequence: CASSLGLNQPQHF.

The rearrangement uses TRBV28 and TRBJ2-3, with TRBD2 identical over 8 bases. With 6 bases clipped from V and 3 bases from J, the junction kept 8 bases outside the gene matches. Germline-derived CDR1 and CDR2 are MDHEN and SYDVKM. The CDR3 is 15 residues long. CDR3 DNA: TGTGCCAGCAGAGGACTAGCCCTGGGGACAGATACGCAGTATTTT. This translates into CASRGLALGTDTQYF. The full variable domain, rest sourced from reference TRBV28 and TRBJ2-3, is DVKVTQSSRYLVKRTGEKVFLECVQDMDHENMFWYRQDPGLGLRLIYFSYDVKMKEKGDIPEGYSVSREKKERFSLILESASTNQTSMYLCASRGLALGTDTQYFGPGTRLTVL.

The V call is TRBV19, the J call TRBJ2-1; a weak D match, TRBD2 (5 bases). Germline V lookup: CDR1 LNHDA, CDR2 SQIVND (reference sequence). With 3 bases removed from V and 5 bases from J, the gap between germline ends came to 20 bases. There are 17 residues in the CDR3. This chain's CDR3 is CASSINFRASRDNEQFF. The CDR3 DNA sequence: TGTGCCAGTAGTATTAACTTTAGGGCCTCGAGGGACAATGAGCAGTTCTTC.

This chain joins TRBV5-1 and TRBJ2-7; 9 bases fit TRBD1. V lost 4 bases, J lost 0 bases, and 14 bases stayed unmatched. This CDR3 is 18 amino acids long. Germline V gives CDR1 SGHRS, CDR2 YFSETQ. CDR3 sequence: CASSPGDRAGQSSYEQYF. The CDR3 DNA follows: TGCGCCAGCAGCCCGGGGGACAGGGCGGGCCAGAGCTCCTACGAGCAGTACTTC.

The chain couples TRBV13 to TRBJ1-1; TRBD1 agrees at 9 bases. V dropped 1 base and J dropped 5; count of bases not matched to a gene: 5. Germline V lookup: CDR1 PRHDT, CDR2 FYEKMQ (reference sequence). The CDR3 is 15 amino acids. CDR3 in DNA: TGTGCCAGCAGCTTAGAGGGACAGGGTTTGACTGAAGCTTTCTTT. Its translation: CASSLEGQGLTEAFF.

The V gene is TRBV5-1, the J gene TRBJ1-6, with D possibly TRBD1 on 6 matching bases. The CDR3 is 16 amino acids. Germline V CDR1 and CDR2: SGHRS, YFSETQ. The V end was cut by 5 bases, the J end by 0 bases, with 12 bases between. The CDR3 nucleotides read TGCGCCAGCAGGGACAGTCCAAGCTCCTATAATTCACCCCTCCACTTT. Its translation: CASRDSPSSYNSPLHF.

The rearrangement joins TRBV19 to TRBJ1-1; D ambiguous. V gave up 5 bases and J gave up 1 base, with 14 bases separating them. The germline V gene encodes CDR1 LNHDA and CDR2 SQIVND (reference sequence). The CDR3 totals 15 residues. This CDR3 is CASSDISGANTEAFF. The CDR3 DNA sequence: TGTGCCAGTAGTGATATATCGGGAGCGAACACTGAAGCTTTCTTT.

The V and J genes are TRBV28 and TRBJ2-1; TRBD2 agrees at 7 bases. The germline V gene encodes CDR1 MDHEN and CDR2 SYDVKM. The CDR3 spans 14 residues. Trimming took 11 bases from V and 5 from J; bases not matched to a gene: 12. Here the CDR3 DNA reads TGTGCCTGCCTGGGAGAGGGACTAAACAATGAGCAGTTCTTC. Translation: CACLGEGLNNEQFF.

The J gene is TRBJ2-7, the V gene TRBV27; 10 bases align to TRBD2. The CDR3 extends over 15 amino acids. From germline, CDR1 is MNHEY and CDR2 SMNVEV (reference sequence). J was trimmed by 3 bases and V by 8 bases; bases with no gene match: 10. CDR3 coding DNA: TGTGCCAGCGACAGCAAATCTAGCGGGAGCTACGAGCAGTACTTC. Translated, it gives CASDSKSSGSYEQYF.

The genes are TRBV21-1 and TRBJ1-3; TRBD1, the table's D call, lacks a check against the DNA. TRBV21-1 is classified as a pseudogene. The CDR3 has 14 amino acids. CDR3 residues: CASSKAPQRNTIYF. CDR3 DNA sequence: TGTGCCAGCAGCAAAGCTCCCCAAAGAAACACCATATATTTT.

The chain recombines TRBV5-8 with TRBJ2-1; 7 bases align to TRBD2. V dropped 3 bases and J dropped 3; count of bases not matched to a gene: 3. This CDR3 has 14 residues. CDR1 SGHTS and CDR2 YDEGEE come from the germline V gene. CDR3 nucleotide sequence: TGTGCCAGCAGCTCGGGACTAAACTACAATGAGCAGTTCTTC. Protein: CASSSGLNYNEQFF. The full variable domain, rest sourced from reference TRBV5-8 and TRBJ2-1, is EAGVTQSPTHLIKTRGQQATLRCSPISGHTSVYWYQQALGLGLQFLLWYDEGEERNRGNFPPRFSGRQFPNYSSELNVNALELEDSALYLCASSSGLNYNEQFFGPGTRLTVL.

J is TRBJ2-1 and V is TRBV9; tentatively, D is TRBD1 (5 bases). Germline loops: CDR1 SGDLS, CDR2 YYNGEE. The CDR3 has 14 residues. V dropped 4 bases and J dropped 3 bases, with 11 bases sitting between them. CDR3 sequence (DNA): TGTGCCAGCAGCCCCCGGACACTCTACAATGAGCAGTTCTTC. This codes for CASSPRTLYNEQFF.

V gene TRBV4-1 combines with J gene TRBJ2-5; 8 nucleotides align to TRBD1. J was trimmed by 1 base and V by 3 bases; bases with no gene match: 4. Germline V lookup: CDR1 MGHRA, CDR2 YSYEKL. The CDR3 is 15 amino acids. The CDR3 region has the DNA TGCGCCAGCAGCCACAGACAGGGGCCCCAAGAGACCCAGTACTTC. Protein: CASSHRQGPQETQYF.

J is TRBJ2-1 and V is TRBV7-9; 10 nucleotides match TRBD2. Germline lookup yields CDR1 SEHNR and CDR2 FQNEAQ (reference sequence). This CDR3 region has 15 residues. Losses at the gene ends were 5 bases for V and 0 bases for J; bases not matched to a gene: 1. The CDR3 spells CASSASGSSYNEQFF. The CDR3 DNA sequence: TGTGCCAGCAGCGCTAGCGGGAGCTCCTACAATGAGCAGTTCTTC.

About this clone: The identical CDR3 is also encoded by other nucleotide sequences in the sample. The rearrangement joins TRBV5-5 to TRBJ2-7; no clear D. Germline-derived CDR1 and CDR2 are SGHKS and YYEKEE (reference sequence). V lost 1 base, J lost 1 base, and 6 bases lay in between. The CDR3 consists of 13 residues. CDR3 DNA sequence: TGTGCCAGCAGCTTGACAAGTTCCTACGAGCAGTACTTC. Its protein is CASSLTSSYEQYF. Looking up the rest from reference TRBV5-5 and TRBJ2-7 gives the full variable domain: DAGVTQSPTHLIKTRGQQVTLRCSPISGHKSVSWYQQVLGQGPQFIFQYYEKEERGRGNFPDRFSARQFPNYSSELNVNALLLGDSALYLCASSLTSSYEQYFGPGTRLTVT.

This chain uses TRBV9 with TRBJ2-1; 7 bases line up with TRBD2. Germline-derived CDR1 and CDR2 are SGDLS and YYNGEE. V lost 2 bases to trimming and J lost 6 bases; unmatched junction nucleotides: 8. The CDR3 contains 15 residues. CDR3: CASSVGGGLLNEQFF. CDR3 DNA sequence: TGTGCCAGCAGCGTCGGGGGAGGGCTTCTCAATGAGCAGTTCTTC.

The chain carries TRBV28 and TRBJ2-1; tentative D call: TRBD2 (6 bases). Trimming took 3 bases from V and 4 from J, leaving 19 bases between them. Germline assignment: CDR1 MDHEN and CDR2 SYDVKM. This CDR3 comprises 17 residues. DNA of the CDR3: TGTGCCAGCAGTTTCTTCGGGCTAGCGACCTTTTACAATGAGCAGTTCTTC. This sequence encodes CASSFFGLATFYNEQFF.

The chain links TRBV30 to TRBJ2-1; 12 nucleotides match TRBD2. The CDR3 is 14 residues long. The J segment lost 8 bases and the V segment lost 7 bases, leaving 9 bases of the junction unmatched. Germline V lookup: CDR1 GTSNPN, CDR2 SVGIG (reference sequence). In nucleotides, the CDR3 is TGTGCCTTCACGTTGACTAGCGGGAGAGATGAGCAGTTCTTC. Its translation: CAFTLTSGRDEQFF.

This clone has a handful of counts. CDR3 protein: CASREGLQRTDTQYF. The CDR3 nucleotides read TGTGCCAGCAGGGAGGGACTACAACGCACAGATACGCAGTATTTT. The chain combines TRBV6-5 with TRBJ2-3; 7 positions match TRBD2. The germline V gene encodes CDR1 MNHEY and CDR2 SVGAGI. The CDR3 runs to 15 residues. With 6 bases clipped from V and 1 base from J, the junction kept 7 bases outside the gene matches.

The chain combines TRBV4-1 with TRBJ2-3; 8 bases align to TRBD1. CDR3 length equals 15 residues. Trimming at V came to 4 bases and at J to 3 bases, leaving 6 bases not matched to a gene. Germline values: CDR1 MGHRA, CDR2 YSYEKL. The CDR3 DNA reads TGCGCCAGCAGCCGTGGGACAGGCTGGACAGATACGCAGTATTTT. Its protein is CASSRGTGWTDTQYF.

This chain connects TRBV7-2 to TRBJ1-5; no clear D. The CDR3 contains 14 residues. Germline assignment: CDR1 SGHTA and CDR2 FQGNSA. Trimming shortened V by 1 base and J by 6 bases, and 10 bases separated the two germline ends. CDR3 DNA sequence: TGTGCCAGCAGCTTAGAGGCGGTAGGTCAGCCCCAGCATTTT. Its translation is CASSLEAVGQPQHF.

The chain employs TRBV23-1 and TRBJ2-7; D gene uncertain. TRBV23-1 is known as an ORF, though its function is uncertain. CDR3 length: 10 residues. For the CDR3, the DNA is TGCGTTCCTAGGTTGTACGAGCAGTACTTC. This encodes CVPRLYEQYF.

This chain links TRBV7-9 with TRBJ2-3; possibly TRBD2 for D (6 bases). Trimming stripped 5 bases from V and 7 bases from J, with 19 bases between. Germline V gene sequence: CDR1 SEHNR, CDR2 FQNEAQ (reference sequence). This CDR3 spans 15 amino acids. This CDR3 is CASSARLDPTNTQYF. The CDR3 DNA follows: TGTGCCAGCAGCGCCCGACTAGACCCGACAAATACGCAGTATTTT. Supplemented by reference TRBV7-9 and TRBJ2-3, the full variable domain reads DTGVSQNPRHKITKRGQNVTFRCDPISEHNRLYWYRQTLGQGPEFLTYFQNEAQLEKSRLLSDRFSAERPKGSFSTLEIQRTEQGDSAMYLCASSARLDPTNTQYFGPGTRLTVL.

The chain has TRBV12-3 or TRBV12-4 and TRBJ2-1; TRBD2 agrees at 11 bases. Trimming took 7 bases from V and 7 from J; bases not matched to a gene: 3. The CDR3 covers 13 residues. This chain's CDR3 is CASTRTSGNEQFF. The CDR3 DNA reads TGTGCCAGCACCCGGACTAGCGGGAATGAGCAGTTCTTC.

CDR3: CASSQDLANTEAFF. CDR3 in DNA: TGTGCCAGCAGCCAAGATTTAGCGAACACTGAAGCTTTCTTT. The chain is built from TRBV3-1 (or the pseudogene TRBV3-2) and TRBJ1-1; D is unresolved. The germline V gene has CDR1 LGHDT and CDR2 YNNKEL (reference sequence). The CDR3 runs to 14 residues. Trimming took 0 bases from V and 1 from J, leaving 6 bases between them.